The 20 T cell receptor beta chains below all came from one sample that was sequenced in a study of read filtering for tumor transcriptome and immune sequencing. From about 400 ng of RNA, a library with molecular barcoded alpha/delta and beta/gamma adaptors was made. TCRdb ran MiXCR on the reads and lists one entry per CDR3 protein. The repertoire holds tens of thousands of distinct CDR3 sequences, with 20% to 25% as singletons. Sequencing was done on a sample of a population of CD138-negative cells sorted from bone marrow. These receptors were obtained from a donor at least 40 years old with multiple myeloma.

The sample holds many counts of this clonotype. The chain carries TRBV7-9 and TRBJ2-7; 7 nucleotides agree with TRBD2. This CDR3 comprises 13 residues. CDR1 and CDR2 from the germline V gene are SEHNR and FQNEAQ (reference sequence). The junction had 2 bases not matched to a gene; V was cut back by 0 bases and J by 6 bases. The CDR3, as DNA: TGTGCCAGCAGCTTAGCGGGAGGGTCCGAGCAGTACTTC. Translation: CASSLAGGSEQYF.

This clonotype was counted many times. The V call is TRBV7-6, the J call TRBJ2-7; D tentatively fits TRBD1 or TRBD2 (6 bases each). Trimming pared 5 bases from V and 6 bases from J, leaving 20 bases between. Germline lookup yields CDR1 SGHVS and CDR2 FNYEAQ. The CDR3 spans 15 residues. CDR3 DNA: TGTGCCAGCAGCAAATATTCCGGGGGCAGGGGCGAGCAGTACTTC. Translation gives CASSKYSGGRGEQYF.

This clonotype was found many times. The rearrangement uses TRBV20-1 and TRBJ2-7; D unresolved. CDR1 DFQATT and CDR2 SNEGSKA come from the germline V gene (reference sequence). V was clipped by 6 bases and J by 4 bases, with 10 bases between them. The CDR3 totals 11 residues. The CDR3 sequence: CSAHGLYEQYF. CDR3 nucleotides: TGCAGTGCCCATGGGTTATACGAGCAGTACTTC.

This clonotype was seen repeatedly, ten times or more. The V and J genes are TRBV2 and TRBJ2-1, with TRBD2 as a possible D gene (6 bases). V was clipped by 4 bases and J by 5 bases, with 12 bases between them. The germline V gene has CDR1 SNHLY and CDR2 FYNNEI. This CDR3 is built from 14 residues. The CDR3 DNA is TGTGCCAGCAGTGCCGGGACTCCAAACAATGAGCAGTTCTTC. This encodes CASSAGTPNNEQFF.

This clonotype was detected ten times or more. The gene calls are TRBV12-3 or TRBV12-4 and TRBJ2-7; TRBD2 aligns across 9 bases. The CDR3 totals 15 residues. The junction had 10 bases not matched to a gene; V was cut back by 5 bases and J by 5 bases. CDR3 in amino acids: CASSLTEREVHEQYF. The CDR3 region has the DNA TGTGCCAGCAGTCTGACTGAGCGGGAGGTCCACGAGCAGTACTTC.

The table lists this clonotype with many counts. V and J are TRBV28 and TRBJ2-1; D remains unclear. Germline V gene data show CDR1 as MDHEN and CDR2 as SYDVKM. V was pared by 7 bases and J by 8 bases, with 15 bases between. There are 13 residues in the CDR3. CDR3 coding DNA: TGTGCCAGCACCGCGGACCCTTTCGATGAGCAGTTCTTC. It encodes CASTADPFDEQFF.

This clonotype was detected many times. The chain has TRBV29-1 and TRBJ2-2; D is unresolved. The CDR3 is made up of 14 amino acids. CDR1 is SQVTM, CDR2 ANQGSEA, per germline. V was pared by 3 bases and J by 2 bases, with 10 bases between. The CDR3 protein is CSVDSTLNTGELFF. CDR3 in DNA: TGCAGCGTTGATAGTACTCTTAACACCGGGGAGCTGTTTTTT.

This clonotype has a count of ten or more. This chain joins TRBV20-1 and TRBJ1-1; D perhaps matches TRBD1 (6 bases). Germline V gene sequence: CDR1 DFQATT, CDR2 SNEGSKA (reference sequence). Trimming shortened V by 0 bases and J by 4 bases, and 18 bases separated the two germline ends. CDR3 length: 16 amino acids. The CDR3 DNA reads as TGCAGTGCTAGAGAGCCAAGACAGGTAGGAGTCACTGAAGCTTTCTTT. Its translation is CSAREPRQVGVTEAFF.

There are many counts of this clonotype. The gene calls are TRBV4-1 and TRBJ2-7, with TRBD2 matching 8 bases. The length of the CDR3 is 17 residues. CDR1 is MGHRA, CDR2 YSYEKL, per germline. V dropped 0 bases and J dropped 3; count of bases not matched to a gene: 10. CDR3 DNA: TGCGCCAGCAGCCAAGATATGGGAGCGGGGGTCGTCTACGAGCAGTACTTC. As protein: CASSQDMGAGVVYEQYF.

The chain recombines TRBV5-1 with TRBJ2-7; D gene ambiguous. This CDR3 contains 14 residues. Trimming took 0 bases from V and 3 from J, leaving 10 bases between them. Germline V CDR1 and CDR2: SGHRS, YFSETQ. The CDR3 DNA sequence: TGCGCCAGCAGCTTGGCTGGGAACCTCTACGAGCAGTACTTC. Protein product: CASSLAGNLYEQYF.

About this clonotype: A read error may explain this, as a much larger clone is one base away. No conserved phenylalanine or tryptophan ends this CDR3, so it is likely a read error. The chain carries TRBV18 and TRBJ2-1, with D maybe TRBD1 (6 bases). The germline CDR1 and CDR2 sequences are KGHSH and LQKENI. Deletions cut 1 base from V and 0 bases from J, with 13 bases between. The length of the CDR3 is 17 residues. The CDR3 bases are TGTGCCAGCTCACCACTCAGATCAGGGGTCTCCTACAATGAGCAGTTCATC. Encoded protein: CASSPLRSGVSYNEQFI.

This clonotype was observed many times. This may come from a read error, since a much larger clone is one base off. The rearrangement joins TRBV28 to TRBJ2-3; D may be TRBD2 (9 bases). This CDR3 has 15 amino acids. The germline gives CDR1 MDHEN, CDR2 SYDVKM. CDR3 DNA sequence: TGTGCCAGCAGTCTAGCGGGAAGCGGGACAGGTACGCAGTATTTT. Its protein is CASSLAGSGTGTQYF.

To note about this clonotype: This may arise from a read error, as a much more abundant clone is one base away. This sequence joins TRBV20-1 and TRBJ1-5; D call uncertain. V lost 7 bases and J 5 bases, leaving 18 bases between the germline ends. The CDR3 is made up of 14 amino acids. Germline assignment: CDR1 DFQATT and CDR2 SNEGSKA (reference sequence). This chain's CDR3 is CSVKSPGVDQPQHF. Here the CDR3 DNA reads TGCAGTGTAAAATCTCCCGGAGTCGATCAGCCCCAGCATTTT.

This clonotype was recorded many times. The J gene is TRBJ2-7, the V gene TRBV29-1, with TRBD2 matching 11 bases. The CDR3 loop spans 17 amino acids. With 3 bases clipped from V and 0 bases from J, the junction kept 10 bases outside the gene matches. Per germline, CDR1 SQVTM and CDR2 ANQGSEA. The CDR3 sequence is CSVDGLAGGGPSYEQYF. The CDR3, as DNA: TGCAGCGTTGACGGGCTAGCGGGAGGAGGGCCCTCCTACGAGCAGTACTTC.

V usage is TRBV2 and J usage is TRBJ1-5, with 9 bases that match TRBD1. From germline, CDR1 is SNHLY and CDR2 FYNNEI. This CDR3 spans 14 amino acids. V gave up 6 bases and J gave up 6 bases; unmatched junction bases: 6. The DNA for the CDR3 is TGTGCCAGCAGGGGGGACAGGGAGTCTCAGCCCCAGCATTTT. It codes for CASRGDRESQPQHF.

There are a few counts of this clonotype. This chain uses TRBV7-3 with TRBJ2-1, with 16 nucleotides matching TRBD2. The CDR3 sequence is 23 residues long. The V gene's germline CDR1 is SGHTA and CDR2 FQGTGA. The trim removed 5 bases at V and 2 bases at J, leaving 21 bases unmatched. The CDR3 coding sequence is TGTGCCAGCAGCCCCCGCCCCTCTCCGGGACTAGCGGGAGGGTTAAGAACCTACAATGAGCAGTTCTTC. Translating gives CASSPRPSPGLAGGLRTYNEQFF.

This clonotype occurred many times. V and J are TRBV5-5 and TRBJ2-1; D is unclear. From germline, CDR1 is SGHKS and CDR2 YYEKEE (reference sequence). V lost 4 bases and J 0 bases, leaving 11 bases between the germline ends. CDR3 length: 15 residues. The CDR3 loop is CASSLTSSSYNEQFF. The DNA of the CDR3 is TGTGCCAGCAGCCTGACTTCCAGCTCCTACAATGAGCAGTTCTTC.

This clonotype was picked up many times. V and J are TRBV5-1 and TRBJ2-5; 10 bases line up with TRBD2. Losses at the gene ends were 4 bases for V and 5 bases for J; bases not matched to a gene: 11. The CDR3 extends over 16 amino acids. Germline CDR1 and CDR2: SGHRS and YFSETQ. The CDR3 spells CASSPTSGNVRETQYF. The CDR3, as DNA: TGCGCCAGCAGCCCAACTAGCGGGAATGTGAGGGAGACCCAGTACTTC. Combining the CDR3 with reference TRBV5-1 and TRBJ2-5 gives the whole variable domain KAGVTQTPRYLIKTRGQQVTLSCSPISGHRSVSWYQQTPGQGLQFLFEYFSETQRNKGNFPGRFSGRQFSNSRSEMNVSTLELGDSALYLCASSPTSGNVRETQYFGPGTRLLVL.

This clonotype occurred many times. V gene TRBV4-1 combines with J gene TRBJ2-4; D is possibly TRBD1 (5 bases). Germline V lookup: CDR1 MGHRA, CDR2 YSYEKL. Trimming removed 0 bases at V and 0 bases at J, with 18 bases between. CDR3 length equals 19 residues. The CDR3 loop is CASSQDAQGRPVAKNIQYF. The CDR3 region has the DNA TGCGCCAGCAGCCAAGACGCCCAGGGCCGACCCGTAGCCAAAAACATTCAGTACTTC.

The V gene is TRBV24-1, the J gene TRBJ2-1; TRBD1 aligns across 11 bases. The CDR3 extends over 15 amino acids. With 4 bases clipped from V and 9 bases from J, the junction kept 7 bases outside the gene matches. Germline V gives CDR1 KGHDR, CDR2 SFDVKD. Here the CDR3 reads CATSERGQGAVEQFF. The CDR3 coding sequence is TGTGCCACCAGTGAGAGAGGACAGGGGGCAGTTGAGCAGTTCTTC.